Here is one TCR beta chain with its context. Its antigen has not been determined. Base-call qualities are not available, and no considerably larger clone is one nucleotide away. The sample originates from a study of shared clonotypes between healthy human individuals (dated by TCRdb to about 2020). About the study as a whole: The cohort included three men and a couple of women between 18 and 49 years of age. Per donor, three plates each were used for CD4 naive and CD4 memory, two for CD8 naive, and one for CD8 memory. The study deeply sequenced blood TCR repertoires of five healthy adults to estimate repertoire size and the extent of clonotype sharing between individuals. To increase sequencing depth and limit assay-specific biases, different laboratories used diverse techniques to prepare libraries and sequence TCR repertoires. Between about 0.94 and 10 billion PBMCs per donor were obtained by leukapheresis. Study-wide conclusions, independent of this receptor: Sharing across a few donors was observed for about 5% of naive CD4, 3% to 3.5% of naive CD8, 2% to 2.5% of memory CD4, and approximately 0.41% of memory CD8 clonotypes. Naive subsets generally had larger estimated clonotype richness than memory subsets did. Because the study included only a small number of donors, the genetic and exposure-history diversity represented was limited. Rarefaction of sorted-subset datasets indicated incomplete sequencing despite the large sequencing depth. Compared with non-shared clonotypes, clonotypes shared by all four sorted-subset donors had higher generation probabilities. Based on pairwise subsampling, the degree of clonotype sharing among donors was expected to be affected by sequencing depth. Sampling was restricted to blood, and TCR repertoires in tissues likely differ from the TCR repertoires found in blood.

Using the deep immunoSEQ assay, TCR CDR3 regions were amplified from genomic DNA by multiplex PCR. Extracted genomic DNA from each cell subset was spread evenly across all wells of several immunoSEQ 96-well plates, with each plate serving as a replicate. For sorted subsets, each replicate PCR was loaded with around 200 ng genomic DNA, equivalent to 30,000 or so T cell genomes. Purified libraries were measured with a Qubit 3.0 fluorometer, size-checked on a Bioanalyzer 2100, and measured again with the KAPA Library Quantification kit. Every immunoSEQ 96-well plate was sequenced on a dedicated single-read 150-cycle Illumina NextSeq 550 flow cell. For the original study's pipeline: Because the immunoSEQ output held only junctional sequences and lacked quality scores, the filtering could not match the filtering applied to full-length reads. To assign V/J genes and CDR3, sequences were annotated against IMGT germline references using PyIR, a Python wrapper for IgBLAST v1.9. Reads with weak V/J assignments (E-value above 1e-6), missing CDR3, stop codons, out-of-frame junctions, or ambiguous translated residues were removed. A V3J clonotype was defined by an identical inferred V gene, J gene, and CDR3 amino acid sequence. Percentage overlap between repertoires was calculated by dividing the number of shared unique clonotypes by the size of the smaller repertoire. Three approaches were used to assess repertoire richness: RTK rarefaction, the Chao1 estimator, and Recon v2.1 estimates of unobserved clonotypes. Generation probabilities for all TCRbeta clonotypes obtained by the gDNA method from a handful of donors were computed using OLGA. The source is immuneACCESS, and TCRdb retained only in-frame sequences with V and J called. Part of the clones is not carried over; for the studies checked, unresolved V genes explain less than half of this, and the remainder is unexplained. V and J calls and clone size come straight from that table; D and trimming were deduced from the DNA. Recorded for this sample are 550,000 to 750,000 clones; around 92% of them occurred a single time. The top ten clones comprise approximately 22% of the sample.

For the CD8 naive samples, CD45RO-negative cells were positively selected for CCR7, yielding a CD45RA+CCR7+ population from which TemRA cells were excluded. The donors were healthy, HIV-negative adults with no recently reported acute infections or vaccinations. Every donor was a Caucasian adult residing in Nashville, Tennessee, USA. After blood collection by leukapheresis, PBMCs were isolated using Ficoll-Histopaque density gradient centrifugation and then cryopreserved in the vapor phase of liquid nitrogen. Purity and quantity of every magnetically sorted T cell population were checked by analytical flow cytometry. Genomic DNA was isolated from each sorted fraction and quantified by UV absorbance on a Nanodrop 2000c. According to the germline V gene (reference sequence), CDR1 reads SGHNT and CDR2 reads YYREEE. Spanning cysteine to phenylalanine, the CDR3 consists of 13 amino acids. CDR3 DNA is the only sequence kept; it has 39 bases, read in frame from the first base. The germline ends are 13 bases apart after V is trimmed by 4 bases and J by 5 bases.

The source of this sequence is a man aged 30 to 45 in good health. Material: naive CD8+ T cells sorted from blood. Sample cell subset or site, as interpreted from the label and publication: CD45RA+CCR7+. The chain links TRBV5-4 with TRBJ2-7; the D gene is perhaps TRBD2, on 6 matching bases. The CDR3: CASSRTPSDEQYF. At the DNA level, the sequence is TGTGCCAGCAGCCGAACCCCTAGCGACGAGCAGTACTTC.